The clone carrying this T cell receptor beta chain has just one count. Per the original methods: Researchers report that nucleated cell counts were estimated from reference gene primer amplification. The repertoire was sequenced with immunoSEQ multiplex PCR; TCRdb's copy has only in-frame clones and lacks some. V and J calls and clone size are given by that table; D and trimming were obtained from the DNA. Among 110,000 to 150,000 clones, 75% to 90% were seen once, and the ten largest hold about 3.2%. The data belong to a study of blood T cell repertoires in COVID-19. The wider study: Collection of acute and convalescent COVID-19 samples took place in the United States, Italy and Spain. PBMCs, B-cell-depleted T cells, or T cells provided the cDNA or gDNA that made up the material.

The trim removed 7 bases at V and 1 base at J, leaving 7 bases unmatched. CDR3 size: 14 residues. Germline CDR1 SQVTM, CDR2 ANQGSEA. The J gene is TRBJ2-7, the V gene TRBV29-1; TRBD2 matches at 10 bases. The TCR comes from a man in his fifties or sixties with active or convalescent COVID-19. The sequenced sample was peripheral blood. CDR3 bases: TGCAGCGGAGCCACGGGACTAGCGTCCTACGAGCAGTACTTC. Encoded protein: CSGATGLASYEQYF.